This is a list of T cell receptor beta chains from one sample in a study of blood T cell dynamics during melanoma immunotherapy. Assay: immunoSEQ multiplex PCR; the TCRdb copy retains only in-frame clones and omits some. This sample has some 20,000 clones; roughly 85% occur once, and the top ten carry roughly 7.6%. Material: blood, obtained from a patient treated with checkpoint blockade. These receptors all stem from a human donor with melanoma. Each CDR3 is given with its conserved first and last residue. A D gene is named only where the DNA matches it firmly. Not every row has a clone size; where given, it reads once, few, many or a size class.

J gene: TRBJ2-7
V gene: TRBV4-2
clone size: -
D gene: -
CDR3 protein: CASSQVGGGYEQYF
CDR3 DNA: TGTGCCAGCAGCCAAGTGGGGGGCGGTTACGAGCAGTACTTC

J gene: TRBJ1-5
V gene: TRBV19
clone size: few
D gene: TRBD1
CDR3 protein: CASSKSGTGQQPQHF
CDR3 DNA: TGTGCCAGTAGTAAATCCGGGACAGGGCAACAGCCCCAGCATTTT

J gene: TRBJ2-7
V gene: TRBV28
clone size: -
D gene: TRBD2
CDR3 protein: CASRRTTSGNLYEQYF
CDR3 DNA: TGTGCCAGCAGGAGGACTACTAGCGGGAACCTCTACGAGCAGTACTTC

J gene: TRBJ1-3
V gene: TRBV10-3
clone size: -
D gene: TRBD1
CDR3 protein: CAISGTGSGNTIYF
CDR3 DNA: TGTGCCATCAGTGGGACAGGCTCTGGAAACACCATATATTTT

J gene: TRBJ2-5
V gene: TRBV11-2
clone size: -
D gene: -
CDR3 protein: CASSSHRDPRPFQETQYF
CDR3 DNA: TGTGCCAGCAGCTCCCACAGGGACCCCAGGCCCTTTCAAGAGACCCAGTACTTC

J gene: TRBJ2-1
V gene: TRBV5-1
clone size: -
D gene: TRBD2
CDR3 protein: CASSLTLAVSSYNEQFF
CDR3 DNA: TGCGCCAGCAGCTTGACACTAGCGGTAAGCTCCTACAATGAGCAGTTCTTC

J gene: TRBJ2-7
V gene: TRBV21-1
clone size: -
D gene: -
CDR3 protein: CASSKGEQYF
CDR3 DNA: TGTGCCAGCAGCAAAGGCGAGCAGTACTTC

J gene: TRBJ2-5
V gene: TRBV19
clone size: -
D gene: -
CDR3 protein: CASSISGAQETQYF
CDR3 DNA: TGTGCCAGTAGTATCAGTGGGGCCCAAGAGACCCAGTACTTC

J gene: TRBJ2-7
V gene: TRBV5-4
clone size: once
D gene: -
CDR3 protein: CASSLAEGPSSYEQYF
CDR3 DNA: TGTGCCAGCAGCTTGGCCGAGGGTCCGAGCTCCTACGAGCAGTACTTC

J gene: TRBJ2-3
V gene: TRBV5-1
clone size: -
D gene: -
CDR3 protein: CASSLAGLPDTQYF
CDR3 DNA: TGCGCCAGCAGCTTGGCAGGACTGCCAGATACGCAGTATTTT

J gene: TRBJ1-4
V gene: TRBV7-9
clone size: -
D gene: TRBD1
CDR3 protein: CASGTGVNEKLFF
CDR3 DNA: TGTGCCAGCGGTACAGGGGTTAATGAAAAACTGTTTTTT

J gene: TRBJ1-4
V gene: TRBV28
clone size: -
D gene: -
CDR3 protein: CASSSYEGPEKLFF
CDR3 DNA: TGTGCCAGCAGTTCTTACGAGGGGCCTGAAAAACTGTTTTTT

J gene: TRBJ1-2
V gene: TRBV27
clone size: -
D gene: -
CDR3 protein: CASSFRAGSYGYTF
CDR3 DNA: TGTGCCAGCAGTTTTCGGGCAGGATCCTATGGCTACACCTTC

J gene: TRBJ1-5
V gene: TRBV6-5
clone size: -
D gene: -
CDR3 protein: CASSWGNNQPQHF
CDR3 DNA: TGTGCCAGCAGTTGGGGGAACAATCAGCCCCAGCATTTT

J gene: TRBJ2-1
V gene: TRBV5-1
clone size: -
D gene: TRBD2
CDR3 protein: CASSGLAGGSVEQFF
CDR3 DNA: TGCGCCAGCAGCGGGCTAGCGGGAGGGTCCGTTGAGCAGTTCTTC

J gene: TRBJ1-4
V gene: TRBV28
clone size: -
D gene: -
CDR3 protein: CASTRGGIAFNEKLFF
CDR3 DNA: TGTGCCAGCACCCGTGGGGGTATCGCATTTAATGAAAAACTGTTTTTT

J gene: TRBJ2-7
V gene: TRBV7-2
clone size: -
D gene: TRBD1
CDR3 protein: CASSLQGVSYEQYF
CDR3 DNA: TGTGCCAGCAGCCTCCAGGGGGTCTCCTACGAGCAGTACTTC

J gene: TRBJ1-1
V gene: TRBV9
clone size: -
D gene: TRBD1
CDR3 protein: CASSVAAGQGLALMNTEAFF
CDR3 DNA: TGTGCCAGCAGCGTAGCTGCAGGACAGGGGTTGGCCCTTATGAACACTGAAGCTTTCTTT

J gene: TRBJ2-2
V gene: TRBV6-4
clone size: few
D gene: TRBD1
CDR3 protein: CASSGGAETGELFF
CDR3 DNA: TGTGCCAGTTCAGGGGGCGCAGAGACCGGGGAGCTGTTTTTT

J gene: TRBJ1-2
V gene: TRBV19
clone size: -
D gene: -
CDR3 protein: CASSSILGTSYGYTF
CDR3 DNA: TGTGCCAGTAGTTCAATCCTCGGGACCTCCTATGGCTACACCTTC

J gene: TRBJ2-2
V gene: TRBV11-2
clone size: -
D gene: TRBD1
CDR3 protein: CASSPDRERELFF
CDR3 DNA: TGTGCCAGCAGCCCCGACAGGGAACGGGAGCTGTTTTTT

J gene: TRBJ2-4
V gene: TRBV6-1
clone size: -
D gene: TRBD1
CDR3 protein: CASSPGQDLGIQYF
CDR3 DNA: TGTGCCAGCAGTCCGGGACAGGACTTGGGCATTCAGTACTTC

J gene: TRBJ2-5
V gene: TRBV5-6
clone size: -
D gene: TRBD1
CDR3 protein: CASSLVGDRSQETQYF
CDR3 DNA: TGTGCCAGCAGCTTGGTGGGGGACAGGAGCCAAGAGACCCAGTACTTC